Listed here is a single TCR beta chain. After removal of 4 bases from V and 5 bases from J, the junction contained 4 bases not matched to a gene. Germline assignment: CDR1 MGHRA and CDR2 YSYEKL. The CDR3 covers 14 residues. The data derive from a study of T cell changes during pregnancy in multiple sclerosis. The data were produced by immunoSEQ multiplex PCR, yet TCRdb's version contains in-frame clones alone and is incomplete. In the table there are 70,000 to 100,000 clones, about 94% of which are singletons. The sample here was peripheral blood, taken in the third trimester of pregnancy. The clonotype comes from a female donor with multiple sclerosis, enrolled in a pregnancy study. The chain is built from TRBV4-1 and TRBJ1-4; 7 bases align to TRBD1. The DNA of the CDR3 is TGCGCCAGCAGCCGCACGACAGGGAATGAAAAACTGTTTTTT. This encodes CASSRTTGNEKLFF.